Following are 31 T cell receptor beta chains from one sample sequenced in a study of blood T cell repertoires in acute mononucleosis. Study-wide findings and caveats: Public beta motifs plus an AV5-AJ31 alpha motif appeared to drive GLC-BM selection.

Profiling relied on immunoSEQ multiplex PCR, and the TCRdb table lists in-frame clones only, not all of them. The data show about 2,500 clones, 20% to 25% seen once. Time point denoted: convalescence about 6 months (5-8 months) after acute presentation (visit 7). This material consisted of EBV GLC epitope tetramer+ CD8+ T cells sorted from PBMCs, taken during convalescence from infectious mononucleosis. The subset: CD8 T cells binding tetramer with EBV BMLF1 280-288 peptide (GLC-BM). These receptors were collected from a woman between 18 and 29 years old with infectious mononucleosis caused by EBV.

A word on this clone: It is likely a read error: a sequence one base away is far more abundant. The V and J genes are TRBV29-1 and TRBJ1-4; tentatively, D is TRBD1 (6 bases). CDR3 length: 14 amino acids. Trimming removed 6 bases at V and 2 bases at J, with 13 bases between. The germline gives CDR1 SQVTM, CDR2 ANQGSEA. The CDR3 DNA follows: TGCAGCGTGGGGACATGGGGTACTAATGAAAAACTGTTTTTT. Its protein is CSVGTWGTNEKLFF.

As regards this clone: This is likely an artifact of a read error, given a far larger clone one base away. This sequence joins TRBV29-1 and TRBJ2-1; 7 nucleotides align to TRBD1. Germline V gene lookup returns CDR1 SQVTM and CDR2 ANQGSEA. CDR3 size: 14 residues. Trimming cost V 7 bases and J 4 bases; bases outside gene matches: 10. CDR3 sequence: CSGPPGTDYNEQFF. CDR3 bases: TGCAGCGGTCCTCCCGGGACAGATTACAATGAGCAGTTCTTC.

This clone was recorded at least ten times. This likely reflects a read error, since a far larger clone is one base away. This rearrangement joins TRBV9 to TRBJ2-7; 9 bases fit TRBD1. Trimming took 3 bases from V and 7 from J; bases not matched to a gene: 5. The germline V gene encodes CDR1 SGDLS and CDR2 YYNGEE. This CDR3 has 13 residues. The CDR3 is CASSATGGDEQYF. For the CDR3, the DNA is TGTGCCAGCAGCGCGACAGGGGGGGATGAGCAGTACTTC.

As for this clone: A read error is likely here: a far larger clone is one base away. CDR3 amino acids: CASSQTAGSYEQYF. As DNA, the CDR3 is TGTGCCAGCAGCCAAACTGCAGGATCCTACGAGCAGTACTTC. This chain joins TRBV4-2 and TRBJ1-2; D is unresolved. The DNA end is more similar to TRBJ2-7, so the J call may be wrong. Germline V gives CDR1 LGHNA, CDR2 YNFKEQ. CDR3 length equals 14 residues.

This clone appeared a few times. In DNA, the CDR3 is TGTGCCAGTTCCCCGGACACCCTCTATGGCTACACCTTC. Protein: CASSPDTLYGYTF. The V and J genes are TRBV7-3 and TRBJ1-2; D might be TRBD1 (5 bases). There are 13 residues in the CDR3. The germline gives CDR1 SGHTA, CDR2 FQGTGA. V was trimmed by 9 bases and J by 4 bases, leaving 15 bases between them.

This clone turned up a few times. This chain connects TRBV7-7 to TRBJ2-2, with D possibly matching TRBD1 (5 bases). The germline V gene encodes CDR1 SSHAT and CDR2 FNYEAQ (reference sequence). The CDR3 extends over 15 amino acids. The germline V and J ends were trimmed by 6 bases and 6 bases, with 17 bases remaining between them. As DNA, the CDR3 is TGTGCCAGCAGTGAAGGCAGGGTAGCCCCCGGGGAGCTGTTTTTT. It is translated as CASSEGRVAPGELFF.

This chain links TRBV27 with TRBJ1-1; 8 bases line up with TRBD1. The germline CDR1 and CDR2 sequences are MNHEY and SMNVEV (reference sequence). This CDR3 comprises 16 residues. The CDR3 reads CGRSLGAGGPYTEAFF. For the CDR3, the DNA is TGTGGCAGGAGTTTAGGGGCAGGGGGCCCGTACACTGAAGCTTTCTTT.

This clone has only a few counts. This likely reflects a read error, since a far larger clone is one base away. At the DNA level, this CDR3 is encoded by other sequences in the same sample as well. The V gene is TRBV5-1, the J gene TRBJ2-7; 9 bases are a match to TRBD1. This CDR3 has 14 residues. The germline V gene encodes CDR1 SGHRS and CDR2 YFSETQ. V shed 4 bases and J 5 bases; nucleotides not matched to a gene: 7. Here the CDR3 DNA reads TGCGCCAGCAGCCCGGGACAGGGTGGCCACGAGCAGTACTTC. Protein product: CASSPGQGGHEQYF.

This clone was detected a few times. A far more abundant clone sits one base away, making this likely a read error. V usage is TRBV21-1 and J usage is TRBJ2-1; the D call TRBD2 from the table was never checked on the DNA. TRBV21-1 is reported as a pseudogene. The CDR3 sequence is 16 residues long. CDR3 sequence: CASSNGPAGGPREQFF. For the CDR3, the DNA is TGTGCCAGCAGCAATGGGCCAGCGGGGGGGCCAAGGGAGCAGTTCTTC.

CDR3 sequence reads: CASTHGRDEQYF. The CDR3 DNA reads TGTGCCAGCACCCACGGACGGGACGAGCAGTACTTC. The V and J genes are TRBV6-1 and TRBJ2-7; D is unclear. Looked up from germline, CDR1 is MNHNS and CDR2 is SASEGT. The ends were cut back, 7 bases at V and 5 bases at J, with 12 bases in the middle. CDR3 length equals 12 residues.

A remark on this clone: Because the CDR3's place on the DNA is in doubt, the DNA is left out and the CDR3 is given as listed by TCRdb. The chain joins TRBV4-1 to TRBJ2-2; TRBD2, as called in the table, went unchecked against the DNA. Looked up from germline, CDR1 is MGHRA and CDR2 is YSYEKL. The CDR3 spans 18 residues, counting both ends. CDR3 region: CASSQDPRLASTPGSCFF.

The V and J genes are TRBV29-1 and TRBJ2-7; 11 bases fit TRBD1. Germline values: CDR1 SQVTM, CDR2 ANQGSEA. This CDR3 spans 12 amino acids. Germline trimming cut 6 bases from V and 3 bases from J; bases unmatched to any gene: 1. The CDR3: CSVGTGGYEQYF. The DNA of the CDR3 is TGCAGCGTGGGGACAGGGGGCTACGAGCAGTACTTC.

As to this clone: Distinct nucleotide sequences in the sample also encode this CDR3. The chain has TRBV29-1 and TRBJ1-4, with D maybe TRBD1 (5 bases). This CDR3 region has 14 residues. CDR1 is SQVTM and CDR2 is ANQGSEA in the germline V gene. V lost 6 bases and J 4 bases, leaving 15 bases between the germline ends. CDR3 sequence (DNA): TGCAGCGTGGGGACTGGGGGTAGTAATGAAAAACTGTTTTTT. It translates to CSVGTGGSNEKLFF.

The genes are TRBV11-2 and TRBJ2-7, with 8 positions matching TRBD2. This CDR3 spans 16 amino acids. The germline CDR1 and CDR2 sequences are SGHAT and FQNNGV. After removal of 1 base from V and 3 bases from J, the junction contained 8 bases not matched to a gene. CDR3: CASSLAWVAGFYEQYF. The CDR3 DNA is TGTGCCAGCAGCTTAGCTTGGGTAGCGGGGTTCTACGAGCAGTACTTC.

The genes are TRBV21-1 and TRBJ2-7; the D call in the table, TRBD2, was not verified against the DNA. TRBV21-1 is reported as a pseudogene. The CDR3 is 15 residues long. CDR3 DNA: TGTGCCAGCAGCTCGCGACTAGCGGGGTTCTACGAGCAGTACTTC. It codes for CASSSRLAGFYEQYF.

Many counts were recorded for this clone. The rearrangement links TRBV7-9 to TRBJ2-1; 13 nucleotides match TRBD2. The CDR3 contains 17 residues. Germline CDR1 SEHNR, CDR2 FQNEAQ (reference sequence). J gave up 5 bases and V 3 bases, and 7 bases lay outside the gene matches. Here the CDR3 reads CASSFHRLAGGNNEQFF. The CDR3 DNA reads as TGTGCCAGCAGCTTCCACCGACTAGCGGGGGGAAACAATGAGCAGTTCTTC.

This clone was counted a few times. V gene TRBV7-6 combines with J gene TRBJ1-1, with 12 bases fitting TRBD1. V shed 8 bases and J 4 bases; nucleotides not matched to a gene: 5. Germline V gene sequence: CDR1 SGHVS, CDR2 FNYEAQ. The CDR3 runs to 14 residues. CDR3 sequence (DNA): TGTGCCAGCGTGGGGACAGGGGGCTTCACTGAAGCTTTCTTT. Protein product: CASVGTGGFTEAFF. Based on the CDR3 plus reference TRBV7-6 and TRBJ1-1, the full variable domain is GAGVSQSPRYKVTKRGQDVALRCDPISGHVSLYWYRQALGQGPEFLTYFNYEAQQDKSGLPNDRFSAERPEGSISTLTIQRTEQRDSAMYRCASVGTGGFTEAFFGQGTRLTVV.

This clone was observed a handful of times. A far larger clone differs by one base, so this is likely a read error. This sample also contains other DNA sequences that code for the same CDR3. This chain links TRBV29-1 with TRBJ2-3; D perhaps matches TRBD1 (6 bases). V was clipped by 6 bases and J by 2 bases, with 12 bases between them. Germline V lookup: CDR1 SQVTM, CDR2 ANQGSEA. This CDR3 is built from 13 residues. This chain's CDR3 is CSVVGQNTDTQYF. The CDR3 DNA reads as TGCAGCGTGGTTGGACAGAACACAGATACGCAGTATTTT.

The V call is TRBV29-1, the J call TRBJ1-4; weak D call: TRBD1 (5 bases). Looked up from germline, CDR1 is SQVTM and CDR2 is ANQGSEA. This CDR3 comprises 14 residues. Trimming left V 6 bases short and J 2 bases short, with 13 bases between. The CDR3 sequence: CSVVTVGTNEKLFF. The CDR3 DNA is TGCAGCGTGGTGACAGTGGGTACTAATGAAAAACTGTTTTTT.

This chain joins TRBV2 and TRBJ2-7, with 8 bases that match TRBD2. CDR1 and CDR2 from the germline V gene are SNHLY and FYNNEI. The CDR3 extends over 15 amino acids. V was clipped by 7 bases and J by 4 bases; unmatched bases: 12. The CDR3 DNA follows: TGTGCCAGCACTCCTAGCGGGTCCTCGCCGTACGAGCAGTACTTC. Protein product: CASTPSGSSPYEQYF.

This clone was counted at least ten times. The chain has TRBV14 and TRBJ2-5, with a possible D match to TRBD1 (6 bases). Per the germline V gene, CDR1 is SGHDN and CDR2 is FVKESK. With 6 bases removed from V and 5 bases from J, the gap between germline ends came to 19 bases. This CDR3 comprises 15 residues. The CDR3 loop is CASSYSAGVGETQYF. CDR3 in DNA: TGTGCCAGCAGTTACTCGGCAGGGGTTGGGGAGACCCAGTACTTC.

In its sample, this clone was seen a few times. V usage is TRBV2 and J usage is TRBJ1-6, with D perhaps matching TRBD1 (5 bases). V lost 5 bases and J lost 7, with 18 bases in between. Germline CDR1 reads SNHLY; CDR2 reads FYNNEI. The CDR3 has 16 amino acids. The DNA of the CDR3 is TGTGCCAGCAGTTACCCCCGGGGGGGGGAAAATTCACCCCTCCACTTT. It translates to CASSYPRGGENSPLHF.

About this clone: A far larger clone is just one base off, so this is likely a read error. The CDR3 loop reads CASSVVGNEQFF. The CDR3 DNA is TGCGCCAGCAGCGTAGTAGGTAATGAGCAGTTCTTC. The chain links TRBV5-1 to TRBJ2-1; D is unresolved. Trimming took off 4 bases at V and 7 bases at J, with 9 bases between the two ends. Germline V gene data show CDR1 as SGHRS and CDR2 as YFSETQ. The CDR3 is 12 residues long.

V usage is TRBV23-1 and J usage is TRBJ2-5; D may be TRBD2 (6 bases). TRBV23-1 is placed among ORFs of uncertain function. CDR3 length: 17 amino acids. V was cut by 4 bases and J by 2 bases, with 20 bases left in between. The DNA for the CDR3 is TGCGCCAGCAGTCCGTCGTCGGGGGTGTGGCTGCAAGAGACCCAGTACTTC. This encodes CASSPSSGVWLQETQYF.

In this sample, this clone turned up a few times. This likely came from a read error, as a far larger clone is one base away. The gene calls are TRBV2 and TRBJ2-3, with 9 bases aligning to TRBD2. Trimming removed 5 bases from V and 4 bases from J; junction bases left unmatched: 7. The CDR3 runs 15 residues. Germline V gene data show CDR1 as SNHLY and CDR2 as FYNNEI. The CDR3 spells CASSNSGRCSDTQYF. In DNA form, the CDR3 reads TGTGCCAGCAGTAATAGCGGGAGATGCTCAGATACGCAGTATTTT.

V and J are TRBV11-2 and TRBJ2-7; 13 bases are shared with TRBD2. Germline V gene lookup returns CDR1 SGHAT and CDR2 FQNNGV. The CDR3 runs 16 residues. V gave up 5 bases and J gave up 4 bases; unmatched junction bases: 8. CDR3 DNA sequence: TGTGCCAGCAGCACTGGACTAGCGGGAGTAGGGTACGAGCAGTACTTC. It yields the protein CASSTGLAGVGYEQYF.

V is TRBV11-3 and J is TRBJ2-7; D is possibly TRBD1 (5 bases). The J call may be in error: the DNA end matches TRBJ1-2 better. There are 14 residues in the CDR3. Germline assignment: CDR1 SGHNT and CDR2 YENEEA. The CDR3 DNA is TGTGCCAGCAGCTCGTTCCAGGGAAACTATGGCTACACCTTC. It codes for CASSSFQGNYGYTF.

In its sample, this clone was seen many times. This chain links TRBV9 with TRBJ2-1; 9 nucleotides agree with TRBD2. Trimming took 5 bases from V and 5 from J; bases not matched to a gene: 14. The CDR3 extends over 17 amino acids. CDR1 is SGDLS and CDR2 is YYNGEE in the germline V gene. This chain's CDR3 is CASSYTPWREGNNEQFF. CDR3 DNA sequence: TGTGCCAGCAGTTACACCCCTTGGCGGGAGGGTAACAATGAGCAGTTCTTC.

V and J are TRBV27 and TRBJ2-7; TRBD2 aligns across 7 bases. The germline V gene encodes CDR1 MNHEY and CDR2 SMNVEV (reference sequence). V dropped 8 bases and J dropped 9; count of bases not matched to a gene: 19. The CDR3 runs 15 residues. The CDR3 bases are TGTGCCAGCTGCTCCCGCGGGGGTGGGTGGCGGGGGCAGTACTTC. Translated: CASCSRGGGWRGQYF.

With respect to this clone: Given a far larger clone just one base away, this is likely a sequencing read error. The chain joins TRBV9 to TRBJ2-1; tentatively, D is TRBD2 (6 bases). Per germline, CDR1 SGDLS and CDR2 YYNGEE. This CDR3 is built from 13 residues. V was clipped by 0 bases and J by 10 bases, with 11 bases between them. In DNA, the CDR3 is TGTGCCAGCAGCGTAGCCGGAGGGGAGGAGCAGTTCTTC. As protein: CASSVAGGEEQFF.

A note on this clone: A far more abundant clone sits one base away, making this likely a read error. The gene calls are TRBV7-3 and TRBJ2-3; 13 positions match TRBD2. CDR3 length equals 17 residues. Germline loops: CDR1 SGHTA, CDR2 FQGTGA. DNA for the CDR3: TGTGCCATCAGCCGAAATTCACTAGCGGGGGGGCTTCATACGCAGTATTTT. Translated: CAISRNSLAGGLHTQYF.